These T cell receptor beta chains were read from a single sample in a study of T cell changes during pregnancy in multiple sclerosis. Assay: immunoSEQ multiplex PCR; the TCRdb copy retains only in-frame clones and omits some. This table holds about 67,000 clones, 75% to 95% found once. Sequences were derived from peripheral blood, sampled in the third trimester of pregnancy. The receptor set was obtained from a female donor with multiple sclerosis, enrolled in a pregnancy study. Both conserved end residues are trimmed from each CDR3.

V	J	CDR3
TRBV4-3	TRBJ2-3	ASSQGRASGYTDTQY
TRBV6-5	TRBJ1-3	ASSYAGAPGNTIY
TRBV6-5	TRBJ2-7	ASSQRDSYEQY
TRBV4-3	TRBJ2-5	ASSPQDRGLQETQY
TRBV2	TRBJ2-7	ASSEALRRGSYEQY
TRBV7-2	TRBJ1-1	ASSLESGNTEAF
TRBV2	TRBJ1-4	ASREQGASHEKLF
TRBV5-1	TRBJ1-6	ASGESANSPLH
TRBV7-3	TRBJ2-1	ASSPGGNEQF
TRBV4-3	TRBJ1-6	ASSRTGLNSPLH
TRBV6-5	TRBJ2-7	ASSYARTYEQY
TRBV18	TRBJ1-5	ASSPPNQPQH
TRBV11-3	TRBJ2-6	ASAARGANVLT
TRBV6-5	TRBJ1-5	ASSLQGGRSQPQH
TRBV5-8	TRBJ1-6	ASSLLDRGLSPLH